What follows are 26 T cell receptor beta chains derived from one specimen sequenced in a study of blood T cell repertoires in COVID-19. The table came from immunoSEQ multiplex PCR; TCRdb's copy has only in-frame clones and leaves some out. The table shows approximately 49,000 clones, with 80% to 85% occurring only once. Material: peripheral blood. The receptors originated from a human donor with acute or convalescent COVID-19. The donor label of this sample is uncertain.

The gene calls are TRBV6-5 and TRBJ2-7; D perhaps matches TRBD2 (6 bases). Per germline, CDR1 MNHEY and CDR2 SVGAGI. Trimming pared 5 bases from V and 2 bases from J, leaving 13 bases between. There are 14 residues in the CDR3. The CDR3 is CASSPRLGTYEQYF. The CDR3 region has the DNA TGTGCCAGCAGTCCCCGACTAGGTACCTACGAGCAGTACTTC.

CDR3 protein: CASSQILGGTEAFF. The CDR3 DNA sequence: TGTGCCAGCAGCCAGATACTGGGGGGCACTGAAGCTTTCTTT. V usage is TRBV7-2 and J usage is TRBJ1-1; a weak D match, TRBD1 (5 bases). Trimming stripped 5 bases from V and 4 bases from J, with 14 bases between. CDR1 and CDR2 from the germline V gene are SGHTA and FQGNSA. The length of the CDR3 is 14 residues.

The gene calls are TRBV7-9 and TRBJ1-2; D gene unclear. CDR1 and CDR2 (germline): SEHNR, FQNEAQ (reference sequence). V was pared by 0 bases and J by 3 bases, with 8 bases between. The CDR3 totals 14 residues. Here the CDR3 DNA reads TGTGCCAGCAGCTTAGCGATGAGGGACTATGGCTACACCTTC. Amino acid sequence: CASSLAMRDYGYTF.

This chain connects TRBV10-1 to TRBJ1-3, with D perhaps matching TRBD1 (6 bases). Trimming shortened V by 2 bases and J by 2 bases, and 7 bases separated the two germline ends. This CDR3 has 14 amino acids. Germline V gives CDR1 WNHNN, CDR2 SYGVQD (reference sequence). The CDR3 coding sequence is TGCGCCAGCAGTGAGGGGGGCACTGGAAACACCATATATTTT. Translation: CASSEGGTGNTIYF.

Only a few counts were recorded for this clone. The chain links TRBV13 to TRBJ1-2; D is perhaps TRBD1 (5 bases). In germline, CDR1 is PRHDT, CDR2 FYEKMQ (reference sequence). The CDR3 loop spans 14 amino acids. Between the trimmed V and J ends, which lost 0 bases and 4 bases, there was a span of 9 bases. Here the CDR3 DNA reads TGTGCCAGCAGCTTAGGAAGGGGCGGCTATGGCTACACCTTC. It is translated as CASSLGRGGYGYTF.

The V and J genes are TRBV28 and TRBJ2-1; D is possibly TRBD2 (6 bases). Trimming pared 7 bases from V and 3 bases from J, leaving 16 bases between. The CDR3 contains 15 residues. CDR1 is MDHEN, CDR2 SYDVKM, per germline. CDR3 loop: CASNPPGLNYNEQFF. In nucleotides, the CDR3 is TGTGCCAGCAACCCACCGGGACTGAACTACAATGAGCAGTTCTTC.

The rearrangement links TRBV4-2 to TRBJ1-2, with D maybe TRBD1 (5 bases). The CDR3 is made up of 16 amino acids. The V gene's germline CDR1 is LGHNA and CDR2 YNFKEQ. The V end was cut by 0 bases, the J end by 3 bases, with 14 bases between. This CDR3 is CASSQEWGVMDYGYTF. CDR3 DNA sequence: TGTGCCAGCAGCCAAGAGTGGGGGGTGATGGACTATGGCTACACCTTC.

This clone has just a few counts. The rearrangement uses TRBV3-1 (or the pseudogene TRBV3-2) and TRBJ2-5; a weak D match, TRBD1 (6 bases). Between the trimmed V and J ends, which lost 6 bases and 6 bases, there was a span of 14 bases. The CDR3 sequence is 13 residues long. In germline, CDR1 is LGHDT, CDR2 YNNKEL (reference sequence). CDR3 protein: CASSTQGAKTQYF. The CDR3 DNA sequence: TGTGCCAGCAGTACACAGGGAGCGAAGACCCAGTACTTC.

This clone was recorded only once. The chain employs TRBV5-1 and TRBJ1-1, with D unclear. The CDR3 extends over 13 amino acids. Trimming pared 4 bases from V and 4 bases from J, leaving 11 bases between. CDR1 SGHRS and CDR2 YFSETQ come from the germline V gene. In nucleotides, the CDR3 is TGCGCCAGCAGCCCACTATTAGGCACTGAAGCTTTCTTT. Translation gives CASSPLLGTEAFF. The variable domain in full, completed from reference TRBV5-1 and TRBJ1-1, reads KAGVTQTPRYLIKTRGQQVTLSCSPISGHRSVSWYQQTPGQGLQFLFEYFSETQRNKGNFPGRFSGRQFSNSRSEMNVSTLELGDSALYLCASSPLLGTEAFFGQGTRLTVV.

This clone has only a few counts. The rearrangement uses TRBV25-1 and TRBJ1-1; TRBD1 agrees at 9 bases. The germline gives CDR1 MGHDK, CDR2 SYGVNS. With 4 bases clipped from V and 5 bases from J, the junction kept 8 bases outside the gene matches. The CDR3 has 15 residues. The CDR3 loop is CASSGQRQGVTEAFF. The CDR3, as DNA: TGTGCCAGCAGTGGACAACGACAGGGGGTGACTGAAGCTTTCTTT.

J is TRBJ1-6 and V is TRBV7-9; a weak D match, TRBD1 (6 bases). The germline V gene has CDR1 SEHNR and CDR2 FQNEAQ (reference sequence). The ends were cut back, 5 bases at V and 9 bases at J, with 14 bases in the middle. This CDR3 is built from 14 residues. The CDR3 DNA reads as TGTGCCAGCAGCCCGCAGGGGACGGTTTCACCCCTCCACTTT. Translated, it gives CASSPQGTVSPLHF.

This clone was seen a handful of times. The rearrangement joins TRBV5-6 to TRBJ2-7; 8 bases fit TRBD2. The CDR3 is 16 amino acids. Germline trimming cut 0 bases from V and 0 bases from J; bases unmatched to any gene: 5. CDR1 is SGHDT, CDR2 YYEEEE, per germline. This CDR3 reads CASSLGAGGASYEQYF. CDR3 DNA: TGTGCCAGCAGCTTGGGAGCCGGGGGGGCCTCCTACGAGCAGTACTTC.

The rearrangement joins TRBV25-1 to TRBJ1-2; D may be TRBD1 (6 bases). There are 13 residues in the CDR3. The V end lost 3 bases, the J end lost 3 bases, and 8 bases lay between the germline ends. Germline assignment: CDR1 MGHDK and CDR2 SYGVNS. The CDR3 region has the DNA TGTGCCAGCAGTGAGGACAGCTACTATGGCTACACCTTC. Its protein product is CASSEDSYYGYTF.

In its sample, this clone was seen a few times. V usage is TRBV13 and J usage is TRBJ1-2; TRBD1 matches at 7 bases. CDR1 and CDR2 from the germline V gene are PRHDT and FYEKMQ (reference sequence). V trimming: 5 bases; J trimming: 7 bases; junction bases outside the gene matches: 7. The CDR3 is made up of 13 amino acids. The DNA of the CDR3 is TGTGCCAGCAGCCCGGGACAGATTCCTGGCTACACCTTC. Its translation: CASSPGQIPGYTF.

The chain links TRBV10-3 to TRBJ1-2; unclear D gene. This CDR3 is 14 amino acids long. V was trimmed by 0 bases and J by 2 bases, leaving 7 bases between them. CDR1 ENHRY and CDR2 SYGVKD come from the germline V gene. The CDR3 loop reads CAISESAVNYGYTF. In DNA, the CDR3 is TGTGCCATCAGTGAGTCTGCAGTGAACTATGGCTACACCTTC.

This clone was seen only once. The chain is built from TRBV19 and TRBJ2-5; TRBD1 agrees at 8 bases. This CDR3 is built from 16 residues. Germline CDR1 and CDR2: LNHDA and SQIVND (reference sequence). Trimming cost V 4 bases and J 5 bases; bases outside gene matches: 12. The DNA for the CDR3 is TGTGCCAGTAGTACCATTGTGACAGGGGATTGGGAGACCCAGTACTTC. It specifies CASSTIVTGDWETQYF. The complete variable domain, with remaining parts taken from reference TRBV19 and TRBJ2-5, reads DGGITQSPKYLFRKEGQNVTLSCEQNLNHDAMYWYRQDPGQGLRLIYYSQIVNDFQKGDIAEGYSVSREKKESFPLTVTSAQKNPTAFYLCASSTIVTGDWETQYFGPGTRLLVL.

The CDR3 reads CASSLVAGGTYEQYF. The DNA of the CDR3 is TGTGCCAGCAGCTTGGTGGCAGGGGGTACCTACGAGCAGTACTTC. The J gene is TRBJ2-7, the V gene TRBV5-5; 7 bases are a match to TRBD1. The CDR3 spans 15 residues. J was trimmed by 2 bases and V by 0 bases; bases with no gene match: 5. Per germline, CDR1 SGHKS and CDR2 YYEKEE (reference sequence).

This rearrangement joins TRBV6-5 to TRBJ1-5; D is unclear. The CDR3 loop spans 15 amino acids. Trimming removed 0 bases at V and 4 bases at J, with 10 bases between. Germline CDR1 and CDR2: MNHEY and SVGAGI. The CDR3 here is CASSYSSGGNQPQHF. Here the CDR3 DNA reads TGTGCCAGCAGTTACTCGTCGGGTGGGAATCAGCCCCAGCATTTT.

The J gene is TRBJ2-7, the V gene TRBV3-1 (or the pseudogene TRBV3-2); D may be TRBD2 (5 bases). This CDR3 has 15 residues. Between the trimmed V and J ends, which lost 0 bases and 3 bases, there was a span of 12 bases. Per germline, CDR1 LGHDT and CDR2 YNNKEL (reference sequence). The CDR3, as DNA: TGTGCCAGCAGCCAAGATACTCGCGGGCGCTACGAGCAGTACTTC. Translating gives CASSQDTRGRYEQYF.

V and J are TRBV30 and TRBJ1-1; D uncertain. V gave up 3 bases and J gave up 2 bases, with 7 bases separating them. Germline lookup yields CDR1 GTSNPN and CDR2 SVGIG (reference sequence). This CDR3 has 12 residues. CDR3 DNA: TGTGCCTGGAGCGAGTTCAACACTGAAGCTTTCTTT. Translating it yields CAWSEFNTEAFF.

This chain uses TRBV5-1 with TRBJ1-2, with 9 bases aligning to TRBD1. Unmatched junction bases numbered 4, after V lost 0 bases and J lost 4 bases. There are 15 residues in the CDR3. The germline gives CDR1 SGHRS, CDR2 YFSETQ. CDR3 DNA: TGCGCCAGCAGCTTGGAGGGACAGGGAGGCTATGGCTACACCTTC. Its translation is CASSLEGQGGYGYTF. The variable domain in full, completed from reference TRBV5-1 and TRBJ1-2, reads KAGVTQTPRYLIKTRGQQVTLSCSPISGHRSVSWYQQTPGQGLQFLFEYFSETQRNKGNFPGRFSGRQFSNSRSEMNVSTLELGDSALYLCASSLEGQGGYGYTFGSGTRLTVV.

The genes are TRBV7-9 and TRBJ1-2; possible D gene TRBD1, 5 bases. CDR1 is SEHNR, CDR2 FQNEAQ, per germline (reference sequence). This CDR3 comprises 15 residues. V dropped 3 bases and J dropped 2 bases, with 13 bases sitting between them. The CDR3 DNA sequence: TGTGCCAGCAGCTTGACGACAGCGCCCAACTATGGCTACACCTTC. This gives the protein CASSLTTAPNYGYTF.

The V and J genes are TRBV30 and TRBJ2-7, with D possibly matching TRBD2 (5 bases). Trimming stripped 3 bases from V and 7 bases from J, with 16 bases between. Germline CDR1 is GTSNPN and CDR2 is SVGIG (reference sequence). The CDR3 loop spans 13 amino acids. In DNA, the CDR3 is TGTGCCTGGAGCTTAGGACTTCCCCGTGAGCAGTACTTC. As protein: CAWSLGLPREQYF.

This chain joins TRBV30 and TRBJ1-6; 9 bases match TRBD1. CDR3 length equals 16 residues. Germline CDR1 GTSNPN, CDR2 SVGIG (reference sequence). V gave up 4 bases and J gave up 6 bases; unmatched junction bases: 10. The CDR3 region has the DNA TGTGCCTGGATGGCCCCGGGGACAGGGACTAATTCACCCCTCCACTTT. Translating gives CAWMAPGTGTNSPLHF.

The chain employs TRBV7-2 and TRBJ2-7; maybe TRBD2 (7 bases). The CDR3 is 13 amino acids. CDR1 and CDR2 (germline): SGHTA, FQGNSA. V was clipped by 4 bases and J by 7 bases, with 14 bases between them. The CDR3 DNA reads TGTGCCAGCAGCTCGATGGGGGGGCGGGAGCAGTACTTC. Protein product: CASSSMGGREQYF.

The gene calls are TRBV7-8 and TRBJ1-1; D is uncertain. Trimming took 3 bases from V and 8 from J, leaving 7 bases between them. This CDR3 region has 11 residues. Germline lookup yields CDR1 SGHVS and CDR2 FQNEAQ. The CDR3: CASSFIQEAFF. CDR3 in DNA: TGTGCCAGCAGCTTTATCCAGGAAGCTTTCTTT.